The clone carrying this T cell receptor (beta chain) was recorded only once. The sample originates from a study of blood T cell repertoires in COVID-19. This table comes from immunoSEQ multiplex PCR, and its TCRdb copy is limited to in-frame clones, with some not included. The profile shows around 480,000 clones, about 90% of them singletons. CDR1 is SGHAT, CDR2 FQNNGV, per germline. This CDR3 has 12 amino acids. V was shortened by 1 base and J by 14 bases, with 12 bases between the two germline ends. The rearrangement joins TRBV11-2 to TRBJ2-1, with D perhaps TRBD1 (6 bases). The sequenced sample consisted of PBMCs or T cells enriched from blood (not recorded which). The clonotype originates from a woman between 18 and 29 years old who had recovered from COVID-19. CDR3 protein: CASSLGLGAKFF. The DNA of the CDR3 is TGTGCCAGCAGCTTAGGGTTGGGGGCAAAGTTCTTC.